The clone carrying this T cell receptor beta chain was counted a few times. What it recognizes is unknown. Quantitative barcoded 5'-RACE was used to prepare TCR beta libraries. TCRdb ran MiXCR on the 5' RACE reads and lists one entry per CDR3 protein. The sample gives 470,000 or so distinct CDR3 sequences, 20% to 30% of which show up once; 0.89% is in the top ten. This entry comes from a study of CD8 T cells in ankylosing spondylitis. Study conclusions and caveats: Reported data indicate significant enrichment of disease-linked clones within matched ankylosing spondylitis synovial fluid. Blood from ankylosing spondylitis patients appeared to carry a characteristic roughly 8-variant TCR beta motif.

The germline V and J ends were trimmed by 1 base and 5 bases, with 9 bases remaining between them. CDR1 and CDR2 from the germline V gene are SGHRS and YFSETQ. The CDR3 length is 14 residues. The source of this sequence is a male donor with ankylosing spondylitis. The chain joins TRBV5-1 to TRBJ1-4; D uncertain. Sequencing used blood, either unsorted or a sorted T cell fraction (not recorded which). CDR3 nucleotide sequence: TGCGCCAGCAGCTTGCCGGAAGCAAATGAAAAACTGTTTTTT. Translated, it gives CASSLPEANEKLFF. Using reference TRBV5-1 and TRBJ1-4 for the parts outside the CDR3, the full variable domain is KAGVTQTPRYLIKTRGQQVTLSCSPISGHRSVSWYQQTPGQGLQFLFEYFSETQRNKGNFPGRFSGRQFSNSRSEMNVSTLELGDSALYLCASSLPEANEKLFFGSGTQLSVL.